Each of the 4 T cell receptor beta chains below was sequenced from the same sample in a study of T-cell memory formation after mild COVID-19. MiXCR, applied by TCRdb to the 5' RACE reads, yields one record per CDR3 protein. The data show around 400,000 distinct CDR3 sequences, 20% to 25% seen once. The specimen was PBMCs or a T cell subset sorted from them (not recorded which). Every receptor here comes from an adult woman who had mild COVID-19 (a few samples of this study predate the infection). Cell type and time point are not known.

Only a few counts were recorded for this clonotype. This sequence joins TRBV4-2 and TRBJ2-2; D gene unclear. Per the germline V gene, CDR1 is LGHNA and CDR2 is YNFKEQ. Deletions cut 3 bases from V and 1 base from J, with 12 bases between. The CDR3 has 16 amino acids. The CDR3 sequence: CASSHGDILNTGELFF. The CDR3 nucleotides are TGTGCCAGCAGCCATGGCGACATACTGAACACCGGGGAGCTGTTTTTT.

The V gene is TRBV19, the J gene TRBJ1-1; no reliable D call. V lost 5 bases and J 0 bases, leaving 10 bases between the germline ends. The CDR3 totals 14 residues. Germline assignment: CDR1 LNHDA and CDR2 SQIVND (reference sequence). The DNA for the CDR3 is TGTGCCAGTAGTTATCTGGCAATGAACACTGAAGCTTTCTTT. Its protein is CASSYLAMNTEAFF.

V usage is TRBV29-1 and J usage is TRBJ1-2; D might be TRBD1 (6 bases). V lost 6 bases and J 8 bases, leaving 16 bases between the germline ends. Germline V gives CDR1 SQVTM, CDR2 ANQGSEA. The CDR3 sequence is 12 residues long. The CDR3 DNA reads TGCAGCGTCTTACAGGGAACCGGCGGCTACACCTTC. Protein: CSVLQGTGGYTF.

The CDR3 sequence is CASSPVRLAAEETQYF. For the CDR3, the DNA is TGTGCCAGCAGCCCTGTTAGATTGGCGGCCGAAGAGACCCAGTACTTC. J is TRBJ2-5 and V is TRBV7-9; D gene ambiguous. Germline CDR1 is SEHNR and CDR2 is FQNEAQ (reference sequence). The CDR3 totals 16 residues. Trimming left V 5 bases short and J 3 bases short, with 19 bases between.